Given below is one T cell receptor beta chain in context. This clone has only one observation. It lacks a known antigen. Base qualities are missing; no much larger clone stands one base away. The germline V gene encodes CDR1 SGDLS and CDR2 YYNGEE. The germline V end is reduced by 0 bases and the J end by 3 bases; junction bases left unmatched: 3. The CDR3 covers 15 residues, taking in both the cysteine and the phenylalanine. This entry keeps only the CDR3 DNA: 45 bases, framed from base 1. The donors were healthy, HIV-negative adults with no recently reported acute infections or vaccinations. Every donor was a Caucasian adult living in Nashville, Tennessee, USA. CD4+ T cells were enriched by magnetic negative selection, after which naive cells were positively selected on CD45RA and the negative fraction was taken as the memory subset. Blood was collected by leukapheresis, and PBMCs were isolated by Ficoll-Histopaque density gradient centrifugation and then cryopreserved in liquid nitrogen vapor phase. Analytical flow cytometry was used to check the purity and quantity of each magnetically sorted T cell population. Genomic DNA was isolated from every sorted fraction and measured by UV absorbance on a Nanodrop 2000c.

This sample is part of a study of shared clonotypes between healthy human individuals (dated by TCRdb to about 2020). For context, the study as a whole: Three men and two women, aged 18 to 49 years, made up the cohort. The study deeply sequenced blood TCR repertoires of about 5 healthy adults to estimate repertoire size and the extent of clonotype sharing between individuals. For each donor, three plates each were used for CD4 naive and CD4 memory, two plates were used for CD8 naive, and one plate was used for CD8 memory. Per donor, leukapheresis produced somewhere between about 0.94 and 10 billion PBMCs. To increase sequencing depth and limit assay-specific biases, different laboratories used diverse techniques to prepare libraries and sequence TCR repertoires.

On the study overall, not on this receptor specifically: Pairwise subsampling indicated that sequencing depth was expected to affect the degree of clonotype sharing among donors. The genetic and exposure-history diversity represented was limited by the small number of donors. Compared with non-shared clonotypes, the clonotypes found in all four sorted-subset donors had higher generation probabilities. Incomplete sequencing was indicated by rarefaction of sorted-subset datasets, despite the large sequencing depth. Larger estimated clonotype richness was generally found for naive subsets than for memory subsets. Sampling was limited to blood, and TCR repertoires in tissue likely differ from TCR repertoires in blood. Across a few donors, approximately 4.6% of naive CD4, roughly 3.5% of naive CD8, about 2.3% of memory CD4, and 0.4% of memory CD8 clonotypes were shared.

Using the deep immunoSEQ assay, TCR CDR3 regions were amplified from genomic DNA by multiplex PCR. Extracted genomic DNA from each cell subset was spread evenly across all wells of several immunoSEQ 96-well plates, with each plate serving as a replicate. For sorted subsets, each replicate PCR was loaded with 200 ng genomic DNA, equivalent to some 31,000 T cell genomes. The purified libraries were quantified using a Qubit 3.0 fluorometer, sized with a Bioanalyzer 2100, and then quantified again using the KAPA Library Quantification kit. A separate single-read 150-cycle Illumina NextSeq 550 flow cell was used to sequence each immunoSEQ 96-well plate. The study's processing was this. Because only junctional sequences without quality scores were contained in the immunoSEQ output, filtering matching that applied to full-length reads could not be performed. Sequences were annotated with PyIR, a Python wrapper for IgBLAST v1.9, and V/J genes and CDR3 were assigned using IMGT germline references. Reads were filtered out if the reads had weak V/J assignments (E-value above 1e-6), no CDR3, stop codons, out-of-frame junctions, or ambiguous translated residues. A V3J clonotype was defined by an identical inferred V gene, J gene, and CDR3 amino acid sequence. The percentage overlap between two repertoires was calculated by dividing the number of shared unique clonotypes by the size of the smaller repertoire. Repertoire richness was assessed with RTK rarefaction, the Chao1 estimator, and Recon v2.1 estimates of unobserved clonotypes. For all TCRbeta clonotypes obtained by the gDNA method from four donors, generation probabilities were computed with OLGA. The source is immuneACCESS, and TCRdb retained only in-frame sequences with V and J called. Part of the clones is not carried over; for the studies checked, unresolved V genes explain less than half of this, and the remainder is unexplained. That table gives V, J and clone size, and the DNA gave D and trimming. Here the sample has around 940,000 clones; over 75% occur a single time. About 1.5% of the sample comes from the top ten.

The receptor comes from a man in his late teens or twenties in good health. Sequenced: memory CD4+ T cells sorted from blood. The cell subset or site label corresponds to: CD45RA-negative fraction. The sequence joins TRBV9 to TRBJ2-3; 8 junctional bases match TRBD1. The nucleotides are TGTGCCAGCAGCGTAGCGGACAGGGTTACAGATACGCAGTATTTT. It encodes CASSVADRVTDTQYF.